This T cell receptor beta chain was observed in a study of control samples from healthy donors and cancer patients. Sequencing used immunoSEQ multiplex PCR; TCRdb keeps in-frame clones, though not all of them. The table records roughly 370,000 clones, 90% of them present only once. The CDR3 has 16 amino acids. In germline, CDR1 is MGHDK, CDR2 SYGVNS. V lost 1 base and J 8 bases, leaving 20 bases between the germline ends. The material sequenced was PBMCs. This TCR was recovered from a man in his forties with head and neck cancer. The V gene is TRBV25-1, the J gene TRBJ1-2, with D hard to call. The CDR3 loop is CASSEFRVGGGIGYTF. The CDR3 coding sequence is TGTGCCAGCAGTGAATTTCGGGTGGGTGGTGGAATAGGCTACACCTTC.